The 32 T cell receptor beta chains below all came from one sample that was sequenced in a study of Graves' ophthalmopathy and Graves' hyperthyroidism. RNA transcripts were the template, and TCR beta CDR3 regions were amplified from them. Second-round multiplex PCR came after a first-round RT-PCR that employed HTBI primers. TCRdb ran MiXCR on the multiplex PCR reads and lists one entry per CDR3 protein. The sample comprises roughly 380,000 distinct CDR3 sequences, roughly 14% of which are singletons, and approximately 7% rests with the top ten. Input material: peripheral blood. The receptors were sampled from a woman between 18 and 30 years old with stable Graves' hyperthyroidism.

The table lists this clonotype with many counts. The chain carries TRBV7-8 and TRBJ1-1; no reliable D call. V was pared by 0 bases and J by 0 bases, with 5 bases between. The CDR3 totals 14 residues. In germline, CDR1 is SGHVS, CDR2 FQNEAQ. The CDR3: CASSLAQLNTEAFF. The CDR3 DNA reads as TGTGCCAGCAGCTTAGCGCAGTTGAACACTGAAGCTTTCTTT.

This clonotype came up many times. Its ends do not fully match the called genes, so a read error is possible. The CDR3: CASSLSETGDGAKNIKYF. The CDR3 region has the DNA TGTGCCAGCAGCCTATCCGAGACAGGGGATGGGGCCAAAAACATTAAGTACTTC. The chain carries TRBV11-1 and TRBJ2-4; 8 bases match TRBD1. The CDR3 consists of 18 residues. Germline CDR1 reads SGHAT; CDR2 reads FQDESV (reference sequence).

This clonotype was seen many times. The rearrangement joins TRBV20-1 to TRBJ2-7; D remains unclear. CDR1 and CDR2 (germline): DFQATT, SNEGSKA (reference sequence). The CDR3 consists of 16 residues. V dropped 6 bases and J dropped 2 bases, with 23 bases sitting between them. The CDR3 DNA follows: TGCAGTGCCGCTAGAGGCGCGCGCGGCCACACCTACGAGCAGTACTTC. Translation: CSAARGARGHTYEQYF.

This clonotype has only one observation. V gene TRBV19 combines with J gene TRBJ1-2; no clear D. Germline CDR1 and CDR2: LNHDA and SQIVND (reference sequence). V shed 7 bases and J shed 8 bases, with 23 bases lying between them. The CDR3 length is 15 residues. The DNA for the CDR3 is TGTGCCAGTATCCCAAGTCTTGATGGGATGGTGGGCTACACCTTC. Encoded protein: CASIPSLDGMVGYTF.

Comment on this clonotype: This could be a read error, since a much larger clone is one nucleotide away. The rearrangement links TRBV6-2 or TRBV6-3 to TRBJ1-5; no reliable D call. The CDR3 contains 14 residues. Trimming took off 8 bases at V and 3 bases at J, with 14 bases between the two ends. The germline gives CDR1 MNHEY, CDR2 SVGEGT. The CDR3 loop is CASGGQAPNQPQHF. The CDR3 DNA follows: TGTGCCAGCGGTGGCCAGGCACCCAATCAGCCCCAGCATTTT.

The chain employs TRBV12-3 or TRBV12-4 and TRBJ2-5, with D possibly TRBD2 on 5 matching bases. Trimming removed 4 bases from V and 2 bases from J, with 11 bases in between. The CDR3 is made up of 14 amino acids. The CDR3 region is CASSYRREQETQYF. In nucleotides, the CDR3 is TGTGCCAGCAGTTATAGACGGGAACAAGAGACCCAGTACTTC.

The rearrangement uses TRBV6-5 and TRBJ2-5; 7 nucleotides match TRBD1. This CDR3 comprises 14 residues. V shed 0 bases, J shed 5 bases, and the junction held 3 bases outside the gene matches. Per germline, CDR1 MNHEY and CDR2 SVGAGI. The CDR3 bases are TGTGCCAGCAGTTACTCAAGGGGGCACGAGACCCAGTACTTC. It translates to CASSYSRGHETQYF.

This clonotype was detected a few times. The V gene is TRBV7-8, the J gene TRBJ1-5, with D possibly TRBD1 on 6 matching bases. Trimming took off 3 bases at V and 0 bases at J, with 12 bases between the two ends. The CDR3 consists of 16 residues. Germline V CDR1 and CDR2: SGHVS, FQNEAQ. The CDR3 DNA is TGTGCCAGCAGCTTCATGGACAGTTATAGCAATCAGCCCCAGCATTTT. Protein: CASSFMDSYSNQPQHF.

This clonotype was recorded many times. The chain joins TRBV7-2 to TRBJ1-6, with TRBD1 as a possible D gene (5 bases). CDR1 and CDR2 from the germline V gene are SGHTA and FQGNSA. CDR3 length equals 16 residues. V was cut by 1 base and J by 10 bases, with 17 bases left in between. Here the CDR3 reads CASSLEQARVGSPLHF. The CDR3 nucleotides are TGTGCCAGCAGCTTAGAACAGGCGCGAGTGGGGTCACCCCTCCACTTT. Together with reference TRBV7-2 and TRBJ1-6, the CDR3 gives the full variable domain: GAGVSQSPSNKVTEKGKDVELRCDPISGHTALYWYRQSLGQGLEFLIYFQGNSAPDKSGLPSDRFSAERTGGSVSTLTIQRTQQEDSAVYLCASSLEQARVGSPLHFGNGTRLTVT.

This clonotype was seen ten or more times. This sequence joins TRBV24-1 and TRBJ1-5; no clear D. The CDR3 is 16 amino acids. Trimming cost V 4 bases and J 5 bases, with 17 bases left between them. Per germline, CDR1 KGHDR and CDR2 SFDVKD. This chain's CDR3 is CATSDSLDGADQPQHF. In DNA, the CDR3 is TGTGCCACCAGTGACTCCCTGGACGGAGCAGATCAGCCCCAGCATTTT.

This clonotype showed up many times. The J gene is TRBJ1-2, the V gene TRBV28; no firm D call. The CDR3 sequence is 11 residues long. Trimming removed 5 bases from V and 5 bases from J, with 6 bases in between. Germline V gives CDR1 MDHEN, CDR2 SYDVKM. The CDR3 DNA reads TGTGCCAGCAGTGGGAAATATGGCTACACCTTC. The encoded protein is CASSGKYGYTF.

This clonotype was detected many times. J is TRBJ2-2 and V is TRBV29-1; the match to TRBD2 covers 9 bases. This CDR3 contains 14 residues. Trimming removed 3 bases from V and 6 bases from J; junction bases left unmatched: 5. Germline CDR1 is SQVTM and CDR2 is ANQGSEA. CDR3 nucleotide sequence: TGCAGCGTTGATAGCGGGGGTTTTTCCGGGGAGCTGTTTTTT. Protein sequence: CSVDSGGFSGELFF.

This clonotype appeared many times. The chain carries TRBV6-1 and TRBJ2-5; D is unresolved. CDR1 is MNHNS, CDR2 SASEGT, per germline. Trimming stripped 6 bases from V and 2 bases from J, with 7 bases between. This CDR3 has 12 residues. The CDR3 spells CASRMVQETQYF. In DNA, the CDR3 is TGTGCCAGCAGAATGGTGCAAGAGACCCAGTACTTC.

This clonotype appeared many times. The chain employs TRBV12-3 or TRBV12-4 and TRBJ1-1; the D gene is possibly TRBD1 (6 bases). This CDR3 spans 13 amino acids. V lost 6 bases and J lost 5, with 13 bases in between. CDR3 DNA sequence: TGTGCCAGCAGGCACAGGGTCGGGACTGAAGCTTTCTTT. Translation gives CASRHRVGTEAFF.

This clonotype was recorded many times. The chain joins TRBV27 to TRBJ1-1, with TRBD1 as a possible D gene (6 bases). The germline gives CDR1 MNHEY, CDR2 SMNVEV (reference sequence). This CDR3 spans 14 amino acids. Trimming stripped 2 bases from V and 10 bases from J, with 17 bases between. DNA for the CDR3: TGTGCCAGCAGTTTACCTCAACAGGGTGCCAGAGCTTTCTTT. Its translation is CASSLPQQGARAFF.

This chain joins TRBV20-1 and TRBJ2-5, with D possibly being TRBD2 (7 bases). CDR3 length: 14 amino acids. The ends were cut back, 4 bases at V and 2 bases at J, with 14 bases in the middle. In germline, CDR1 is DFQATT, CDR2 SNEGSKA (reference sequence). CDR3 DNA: TGCAGTGCTACCAAAGGGGGGGGGCAAGAGACCCAGTACTTC. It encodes CSATKGGGQETQYF.

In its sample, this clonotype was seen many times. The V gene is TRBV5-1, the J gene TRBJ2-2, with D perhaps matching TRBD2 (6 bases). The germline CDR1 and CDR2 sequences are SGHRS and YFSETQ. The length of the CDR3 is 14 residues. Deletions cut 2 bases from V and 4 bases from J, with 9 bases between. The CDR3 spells CASSFGGFTGELFF. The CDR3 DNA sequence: TGCGCCAGCAGCTTCGGGGGATTCACCGGGGAGCTGTTTTTT.

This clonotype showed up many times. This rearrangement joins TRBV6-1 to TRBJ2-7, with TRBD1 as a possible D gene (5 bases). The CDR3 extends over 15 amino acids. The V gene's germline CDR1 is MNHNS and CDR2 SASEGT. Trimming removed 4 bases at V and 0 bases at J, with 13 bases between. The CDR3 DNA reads TGTGCCAGCAGTGCCGACAGAGACCGCTCCTACGAGCAGTACTTC. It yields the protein CASSADRDRSYEQYF.

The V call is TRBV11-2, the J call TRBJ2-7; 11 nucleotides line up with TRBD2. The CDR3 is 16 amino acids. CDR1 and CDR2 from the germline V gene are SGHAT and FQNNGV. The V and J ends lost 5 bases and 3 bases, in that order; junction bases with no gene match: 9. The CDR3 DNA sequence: TGTGCCAGCAGCCTACAAGTGGGGACTAGCGGCTACGAGCAGTACTTC. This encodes CASSLQVGTSGYEQYF.

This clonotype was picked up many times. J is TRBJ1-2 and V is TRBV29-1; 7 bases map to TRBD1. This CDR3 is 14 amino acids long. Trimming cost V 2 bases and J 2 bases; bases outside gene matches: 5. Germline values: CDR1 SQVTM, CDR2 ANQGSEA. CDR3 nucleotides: TGCAGCGTTGAATGGTGGGGACAGAACTATGGCTACACCTTC. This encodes CSVEWWGQNYGYTF.

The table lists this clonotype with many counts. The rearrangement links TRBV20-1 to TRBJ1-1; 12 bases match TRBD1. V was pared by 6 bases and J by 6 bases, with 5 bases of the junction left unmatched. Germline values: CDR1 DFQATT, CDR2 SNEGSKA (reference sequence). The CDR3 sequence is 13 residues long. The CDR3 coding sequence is TGCAGTGCAACGGGACAGGGGGCCTCTGAAGCTTTCTTT. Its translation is CSATGQGASEAFF.

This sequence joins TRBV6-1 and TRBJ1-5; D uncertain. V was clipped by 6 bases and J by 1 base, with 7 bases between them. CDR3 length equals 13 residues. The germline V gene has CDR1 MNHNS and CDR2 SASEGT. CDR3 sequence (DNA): TGTGCCAGCAGCCATCAAAGCAATCAGCCCCAGCATTTT. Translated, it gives CASSHQSNQPQHF.

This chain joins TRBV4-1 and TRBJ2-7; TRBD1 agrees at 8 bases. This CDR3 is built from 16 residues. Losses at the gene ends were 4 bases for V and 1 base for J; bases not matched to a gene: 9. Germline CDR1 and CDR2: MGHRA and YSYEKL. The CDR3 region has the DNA TGCGCCAGCAGCCTGGTGTTGGGACAGGTTTCCTACGAGCAGTACTTC. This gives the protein CASSLVLGQVSYEQYF.

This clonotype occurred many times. CDR3 amino acids: CASSFGTVGMNTEAFF. The DNA of the CDR3 is TGTGCCAGCAGCTTTGGAACGGTGGGGATGAACACTGAAGCTTTCTTT. V gene TRBV5-6 combines with J gene TRBJ1-1, with no clear D. The ends were cut back, 2 bases at V and 0 bases at J, with 14 bases in the middle. CDR3 size: 16 residues. Germline lookup yields CDR1 SGHDT and CDR2 YYEEEE. The full variable domain, rest sourced from reference TRBV5-6 and TRBJ1-1, is DAGVTQSPTHLIKTRGQQVTLRCSPKSGHDTVSWYQQALGQGPQFIFQYYEEEERQRGNFPDRFSGHQFPNYSSELNVNALLLGDSALYLCASSFGTVGMNTEAFFGQGTRLTVV.

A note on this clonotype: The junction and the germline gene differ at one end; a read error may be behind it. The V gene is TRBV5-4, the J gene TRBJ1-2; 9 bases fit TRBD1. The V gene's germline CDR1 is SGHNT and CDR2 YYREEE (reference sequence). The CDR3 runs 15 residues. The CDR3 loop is CVSSLTGGAGGGYTF. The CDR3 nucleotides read TGTGTCAGCAGCTTAACAGGGGGCGCAGGGGGCGGCTACACCTTC.

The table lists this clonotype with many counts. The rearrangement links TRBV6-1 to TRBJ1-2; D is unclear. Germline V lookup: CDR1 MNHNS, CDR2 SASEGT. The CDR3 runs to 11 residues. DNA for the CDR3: TGTGCGGTCGCTGGAAACTATGGCTACACCTTC. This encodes CAVAGNYGYTF.

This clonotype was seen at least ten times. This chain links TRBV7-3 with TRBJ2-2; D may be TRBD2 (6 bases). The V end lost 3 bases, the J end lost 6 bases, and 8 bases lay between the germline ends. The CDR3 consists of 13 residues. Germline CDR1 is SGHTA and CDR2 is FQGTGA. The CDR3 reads CASSFGGAGELFF. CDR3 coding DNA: TGTGCCAGCAGCTTCGGGGGAGCCGGGGAGCTGTTTTTT.

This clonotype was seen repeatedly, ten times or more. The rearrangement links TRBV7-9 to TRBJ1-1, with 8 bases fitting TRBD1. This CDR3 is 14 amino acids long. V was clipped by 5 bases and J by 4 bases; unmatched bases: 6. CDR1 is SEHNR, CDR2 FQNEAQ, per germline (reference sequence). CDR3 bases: TGTGCCAGCAGCCAGAGAACAGGGGGCACTGAAGCTTTCTTT. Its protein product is CASSQRTGGTEAFF.

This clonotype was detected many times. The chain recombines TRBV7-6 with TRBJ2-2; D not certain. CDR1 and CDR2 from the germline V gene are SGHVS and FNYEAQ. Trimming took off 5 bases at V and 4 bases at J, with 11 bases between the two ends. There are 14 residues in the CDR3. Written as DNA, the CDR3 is TGTGCCAGCAGCCGATCCTTCGTCACCGGGGAGCTGTTTTTT. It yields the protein CASSRSFVTGELFF.

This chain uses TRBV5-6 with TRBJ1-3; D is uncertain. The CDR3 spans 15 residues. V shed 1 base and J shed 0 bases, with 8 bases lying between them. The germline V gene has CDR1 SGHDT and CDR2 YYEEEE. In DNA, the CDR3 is TGTGCCAGCAGCTTGATCGATCTCTCTGGAAACACCATATATTTT. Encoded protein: CASSLIDLSGNTIYF.

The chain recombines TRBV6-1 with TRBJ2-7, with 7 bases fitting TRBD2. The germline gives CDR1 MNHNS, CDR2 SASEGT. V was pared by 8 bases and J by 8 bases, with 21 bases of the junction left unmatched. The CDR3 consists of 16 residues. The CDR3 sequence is CASWQVPAGPPVQQYF. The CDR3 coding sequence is TGTGCCAGCTGGCAGGTCCCAGCGGGGCCCCCCGTGCAGCAGTACTTC.

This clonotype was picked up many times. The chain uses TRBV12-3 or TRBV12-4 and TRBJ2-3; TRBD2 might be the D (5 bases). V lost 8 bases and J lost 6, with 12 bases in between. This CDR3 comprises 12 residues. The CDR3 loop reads CASDRGTDTQYF. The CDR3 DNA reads TGTGCCAGCGACCGGGGTACCGATACGCAGTATTTT.